The 7 T cell receptor beta chains below come from one sample, sequenced in a study of cytomegalovirus exposure and HLA in healthy donors. 13 Jbeta primers and 60 Vbeta primers were used for the PCR. Sequencing used immunoSEQ multiplex PCR; TCRdb keeps in-frame clones, though not all of them. The sample lists 160,000 or so clones, 70% to 80% seen once, with over 1% in the top ten. The specimen sequenced was PBMCs. The source is a woman aged 50 to 65 in good health and CMV-seronegative.

This clone showed up just a few times. The CDR3 here is CASSQEGNRGEKLFF. CDR3 nucleotides: TGCGCCAGCAGCCAAGAAGGCAATAGAGGAGAAAAACTGTTTTTT. The J gene is TRBJ1-4, the V gene TRBV4-3; D unclear. Trimming left V 0 bases short and J 8 bases short, with 13 bases between. Per germline, CDR1 LGHNA and CDR2 YSLEER. The CDR3 contains 15 residues.

The chain employs TRBV28 and TRBJ2-5, with a possible D match to TRBD1 (5 bases). The length of the CDR3 is 19 residues. CDR1 and CDR2 (germline): MDHEN, SYDVKM. V was clipped by 1 base and J by 4 bases, with 25 bases between them. Here the CDR3 DNA reads TGTGCCAGCAGTTTATCCCGACAGAGCTATGTCTTTGGTGGAGAGACCCAGTACTTC. It codes for CASSLSRQSYVFGGETQYF. Variable domain in full (rest from reference TRBV28 and TRBJ2-5): DVKVTQSSRYLVKRTGEKVFLECVQDMDHENMFWYRQDPGLGLRLIYFSYDVKMKEKGDIPEGYSVSREKKERFSLILESASTNQTSMYLCASSLSRQSYVFGGETQYFGPGTRLLVL.

As to this clone: The junction does not match germline at one end; this may be a read error. The chain has TRBV28 and TRBJ1-5; 7 nucleotides line up with TRBD1. The germline V gene has CDR1 MDHEN and CDR2 SYDVKM. The CDR3 extends over 10 amino acids. The CDR3 reads CARGDSHPPF. In nucleotides, the CDR3 is TGTGCCAGAGGGGACAGTCACCCTCCTTTT.

The chain uses TRBV30 and TRBJ2-2, with 7 bases fitting TRBD2. This CDR3 spans 12 amino acids. V was clipped by 4 bases and J by 9 bases; unmatched bases: 5. Per germline, CDR1 GTSNPN and CDR2 SVGIG (reference sequence). DNA for the CDR3: TGTGCCTGGACTAACGGGGGGAGGGAGCTGTTTTTT. It specifies CAWTNGGRELFF.

The gene calls are TRBV4-2 and TRBJ2-3; 9 bases fit TRBD2. Germline loops: CDR1 LGHNA, CDR2 YNFKEQ. The CDR3 totals 16 residues. Trimming took 4 bases from V and 5 from J; bases not matched to a gene: 10. The CDR3 DNA is TGTGCCAGCAGCCTTCTAGGTAGCGGGGGAGGAGATACGCAGTATTTT. Translated, it gives CASSLLGSGGGDTQYF.

The chain carries TRBV10-2 and TRBJ1-3, with 8 bases matching TRBD1. From germline, CDR1 is WSHSY and CDR2 SAAADI. The length of the CDR3 is 15 residues. V shed 2 bases, J shed 4 bases, and the junction held 4 bases outside the gene matches. The CDR3 sequence is CASSERGQAGNTIYF. The CDR3 DNA reads as TGCGCCAGCAGTGAGCGGGGACAGGCAGGAAACACCATATATTTT.

The chain recombines TRBV7-2 with TRBJ2-5; D might be TRBD2 (7 bases). The V end was cut by 4 bases, the J end by 7 bases, with 25 bases between. Germline CDR1 SGHTA, CDR2 FQGNSA. The CDR3 is 17 amino acids. The CDR3 nucleotides read TGTGCCAGCAGCTCCCCGGAGGTGGCGGGGGCAGGCGGGACCCAGTACTTC. Encoded protein: CASSSPEVAGAGGTQYF.